This TCR beta chain was sequenced in a study of beta chain features in type 1 diabetes. This clone came up a few times. As yet, its antigen is unknown. Mismatch with germline at one junction end may stem from a read error. Findings of the study overall: In patients and controls equally, PCR might favor templates that are shorter.

There was one heparinised blood draw per donor, averaging roughly 110 mL. CD45RO/CCR7/CD25/CD127/CD95/CD27 sorting isolated CD4+ naive, central memory, regulatory and stem cell-like memory cells. The isolated RNA, all of it, was reverse transcribed, so expressed TCRB transcripts were what got sequenced. TCRdb keeps only in-frame clones here, not all; method: immunoSEQ multiplex PCR. Here the sample spans roughly 610,000 clones, 15% to 19% being singletons. The sample was naive CD4+ T cells from blood. This TCR was sampled from a man aged 18 to 35 in good health.

The CDR3 sequence: CASSRYQETQYF. The DNA for the CDR3 is TGTGCTAGCAGCCGTTACCAAGAGACCCAGTACTTC. The chain uses TRBV7-7 and TRBJ2-5; D gene unclear. From germline, CDR1 is SSHAT and CDR2 FNYEAQ (reference sequence). The CDR3 has 12 residues.